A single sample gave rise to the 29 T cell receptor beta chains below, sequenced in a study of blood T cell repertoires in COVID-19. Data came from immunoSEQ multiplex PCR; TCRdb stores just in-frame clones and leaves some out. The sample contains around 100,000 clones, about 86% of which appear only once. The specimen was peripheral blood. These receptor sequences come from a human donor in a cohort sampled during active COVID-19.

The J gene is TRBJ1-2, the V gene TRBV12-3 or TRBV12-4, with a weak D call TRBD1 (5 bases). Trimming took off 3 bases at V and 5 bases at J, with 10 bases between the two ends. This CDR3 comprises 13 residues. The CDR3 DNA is TGTGCCAGCAGTTTTCGGACACCGTATGGCTACACCTTC. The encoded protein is CASSFRTPYGYTF.

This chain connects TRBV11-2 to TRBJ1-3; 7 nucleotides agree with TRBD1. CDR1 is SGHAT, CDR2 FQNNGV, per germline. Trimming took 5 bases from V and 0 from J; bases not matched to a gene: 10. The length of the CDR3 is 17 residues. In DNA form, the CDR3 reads TGTGCCAGCAGCCCTACTCGGACAGGATTCTCTGGAAACACCATATATTTT. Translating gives CASSPTRTGFSGNTIYF.

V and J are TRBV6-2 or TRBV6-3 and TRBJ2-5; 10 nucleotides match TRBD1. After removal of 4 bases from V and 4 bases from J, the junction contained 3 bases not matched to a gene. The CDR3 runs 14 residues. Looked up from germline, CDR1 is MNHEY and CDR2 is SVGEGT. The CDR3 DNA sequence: TGTGCCAGCAGTTCCGGACAGGGGGGAGAGACCCAGTACTTC. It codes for CASSSGQGGETQYF.

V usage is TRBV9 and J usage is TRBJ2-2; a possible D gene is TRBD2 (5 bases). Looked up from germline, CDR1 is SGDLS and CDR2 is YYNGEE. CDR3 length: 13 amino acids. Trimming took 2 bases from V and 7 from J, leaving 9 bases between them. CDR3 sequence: CASSVQEVGELFF. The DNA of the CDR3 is TGTGCCAGCAGCGTCCAGGAGGTCGGGGAGCTGTTTTTT.

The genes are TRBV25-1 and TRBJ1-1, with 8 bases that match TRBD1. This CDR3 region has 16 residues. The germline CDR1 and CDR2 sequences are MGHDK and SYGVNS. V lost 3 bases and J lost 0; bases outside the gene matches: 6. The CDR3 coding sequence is TGTGCCAGCAGTGACACAGGGGGTATAATGAACACTGAAGCTTTCTTT. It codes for CASSDTGGIMNTEAFF. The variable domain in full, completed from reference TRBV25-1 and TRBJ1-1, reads EADIYQTPRYLVIGTGKKITLECSQTMGHDKMYWYQQDPGMELHLIHYSYGVNSTEKGDLSSESTVSRIRTEHFPLTLESARPSHTSQYLCASSDTGGIMNTEAFFGQGTRLTVV.

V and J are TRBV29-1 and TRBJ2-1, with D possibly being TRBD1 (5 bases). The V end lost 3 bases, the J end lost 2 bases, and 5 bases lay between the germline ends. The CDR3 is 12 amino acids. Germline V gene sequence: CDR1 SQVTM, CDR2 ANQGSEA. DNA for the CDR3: TGCAGCGTTGACAGGGCCTACAATGAGCAGTTCTTC. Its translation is CSVDRAYNEQFF.

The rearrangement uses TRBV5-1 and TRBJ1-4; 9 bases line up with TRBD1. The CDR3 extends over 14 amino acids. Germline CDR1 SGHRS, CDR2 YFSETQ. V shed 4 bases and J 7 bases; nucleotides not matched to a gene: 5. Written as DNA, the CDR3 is TGCGCCAGCAGCCCACAGGGGGCGTCTGAAAAACTGTTTTTT. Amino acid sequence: CASSPQGASEKLFF.

The CDR3 DNA reads as TGTGCCAGCAGTTACCCGACAGGGTTGGACACCGGGGAGCTGTTTTTT. It specifies CASSYPTGLDTGELFF. The rearrangement uses TRBV6-2 or TRBV6-3 and TRBJ2-2; 7 bases map to TRBD1. The length of the CDR3 is 16 residues. Germline V gene sequence: CDR1 MNHEY, CDR2 SVGEGT. V lost 2 bases and J lost 3; bases outside the gene matches: 6.

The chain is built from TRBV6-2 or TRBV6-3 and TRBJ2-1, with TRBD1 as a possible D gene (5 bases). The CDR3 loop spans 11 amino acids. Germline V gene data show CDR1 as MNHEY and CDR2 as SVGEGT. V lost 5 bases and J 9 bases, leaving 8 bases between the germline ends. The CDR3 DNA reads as TGTGCCAGCAGTCAGGACATTGAGCAGTTCTTC. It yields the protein CASSQDIEQFF.

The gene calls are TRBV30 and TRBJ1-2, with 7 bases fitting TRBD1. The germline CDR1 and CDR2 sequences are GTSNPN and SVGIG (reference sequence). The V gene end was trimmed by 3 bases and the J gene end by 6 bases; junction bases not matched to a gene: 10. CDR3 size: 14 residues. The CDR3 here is CAWSTDRPLDGYTF. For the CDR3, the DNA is TGTGCCTGGAGCACGGACAGGCCATTAGATGGCTACACCTTC.

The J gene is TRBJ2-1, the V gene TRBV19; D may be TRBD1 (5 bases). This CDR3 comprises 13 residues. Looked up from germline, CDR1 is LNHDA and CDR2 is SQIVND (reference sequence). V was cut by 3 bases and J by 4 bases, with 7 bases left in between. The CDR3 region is CASSMPGYNEQFF. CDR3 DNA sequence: TGTGCCAGTAGTATGCCAGGGTACAATGAGCAGTTCTTC.

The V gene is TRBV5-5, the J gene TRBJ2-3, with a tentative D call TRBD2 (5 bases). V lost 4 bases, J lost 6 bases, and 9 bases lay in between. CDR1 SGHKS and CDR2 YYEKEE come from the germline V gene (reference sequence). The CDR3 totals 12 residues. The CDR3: CASSRTGDTQYF. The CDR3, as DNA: TGTGCCAGCAGCCGAACGGGGGATACGCAGTATTTT.

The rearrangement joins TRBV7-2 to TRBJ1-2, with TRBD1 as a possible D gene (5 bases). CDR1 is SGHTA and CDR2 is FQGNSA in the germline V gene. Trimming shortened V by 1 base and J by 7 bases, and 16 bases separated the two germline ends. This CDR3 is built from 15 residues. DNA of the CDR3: TGTGCCAGCAGCTTAGGGTCAGGGCGGCTCGGTGGCTACACCTTC. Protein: CASSLGSGRLGGYTF.

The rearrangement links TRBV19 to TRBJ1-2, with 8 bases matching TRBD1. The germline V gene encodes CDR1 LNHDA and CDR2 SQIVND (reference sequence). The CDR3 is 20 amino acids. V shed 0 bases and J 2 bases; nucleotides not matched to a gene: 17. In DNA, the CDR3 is TGTGCCAGTAGTATAGAAGCGGACAGGGCCGGCTCTCGCCTGAACTATGGCTACACCTTC. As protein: CASSIEADRAGSRLNYGYTF.

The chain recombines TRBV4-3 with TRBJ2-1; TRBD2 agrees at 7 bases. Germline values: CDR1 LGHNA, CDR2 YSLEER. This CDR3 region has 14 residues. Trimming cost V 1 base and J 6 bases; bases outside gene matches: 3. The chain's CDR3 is CASSQGGGVNEQFF. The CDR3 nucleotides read TGCGCCAGCAGCCAAGGGGGGGGAGTCAATGAGCAGTTCTTC.

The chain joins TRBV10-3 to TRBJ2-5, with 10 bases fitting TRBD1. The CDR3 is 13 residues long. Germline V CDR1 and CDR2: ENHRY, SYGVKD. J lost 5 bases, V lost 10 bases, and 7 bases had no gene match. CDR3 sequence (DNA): TGTGCCACACGGACAGGGGGAAGGGAGACCCAGTACTTC. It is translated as CATRTGGRETQYF.

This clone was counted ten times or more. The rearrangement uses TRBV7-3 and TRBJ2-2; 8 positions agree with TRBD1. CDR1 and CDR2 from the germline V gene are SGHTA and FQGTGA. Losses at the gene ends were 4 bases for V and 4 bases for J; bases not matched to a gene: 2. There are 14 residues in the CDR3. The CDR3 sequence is CASSSGTGTGELFF. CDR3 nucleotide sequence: TGTGCCAGCAGCTCAGGGACAGGCACCGGGGAGCTGTTTTTT.

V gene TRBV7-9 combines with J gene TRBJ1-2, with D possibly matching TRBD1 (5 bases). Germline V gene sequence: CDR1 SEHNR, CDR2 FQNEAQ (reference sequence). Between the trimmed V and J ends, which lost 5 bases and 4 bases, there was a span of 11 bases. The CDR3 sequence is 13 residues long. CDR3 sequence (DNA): TGTGCCAGCAGCCCAGGGTTAATCTATGGCTACACCTTC. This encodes CASSPGLIYGYTF.

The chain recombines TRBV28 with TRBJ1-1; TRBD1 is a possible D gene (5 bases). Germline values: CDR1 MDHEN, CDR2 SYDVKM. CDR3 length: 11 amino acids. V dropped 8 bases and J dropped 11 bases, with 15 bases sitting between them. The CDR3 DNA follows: TGTGCCAGCTTGGACAAGCTCGGCGCTTTCTTT. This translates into CASLDKLGAFF.

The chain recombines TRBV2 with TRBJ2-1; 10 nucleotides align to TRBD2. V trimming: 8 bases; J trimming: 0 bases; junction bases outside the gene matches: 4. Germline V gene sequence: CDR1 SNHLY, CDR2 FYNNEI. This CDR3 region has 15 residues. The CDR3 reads CASEWTSGSYNEQFF. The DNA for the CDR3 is TGTGCCAGCGAGTGGACTAGCGGCTCCTACAATGAGCAGTTCTTC.

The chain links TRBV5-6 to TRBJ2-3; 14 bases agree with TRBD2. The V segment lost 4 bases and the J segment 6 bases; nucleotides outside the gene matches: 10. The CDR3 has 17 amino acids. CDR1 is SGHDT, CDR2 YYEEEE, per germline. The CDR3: CASSLPGTSGSRDTQYF. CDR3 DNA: TGTGCCAGCAGCCTCCCCGGGACTAGCGGGAGTAGGGATACGCAGTATTTT. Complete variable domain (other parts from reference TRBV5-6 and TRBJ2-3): DAGVTQSPTHLIKTRGQQVTLRCSPKSGHDTVSWYQQALGQGPQFIFQYYEEEERQRGNFPDRFSGHQFPNYSSELNVNALLLGDSALYLCASSLPGTSGSRDTQYFGPGTRLTVL.

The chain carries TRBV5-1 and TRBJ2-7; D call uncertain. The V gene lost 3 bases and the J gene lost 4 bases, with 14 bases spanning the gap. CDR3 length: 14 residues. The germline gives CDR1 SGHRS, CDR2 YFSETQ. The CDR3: CASSSRLGRYEQYF. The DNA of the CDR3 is TGCGCCAGCAGCTCCAGGCTGGGTAGGTACGAGCAGTACTTC. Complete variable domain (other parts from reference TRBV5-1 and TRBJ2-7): KAGVTQTPRYLIKTRGQQVTLSCSPISGHRSVSWYQQTPGQGLQFLFEYFSETQRNKGNFPGRFSGRQFSNSRSEMNVSTLELGDSALYLCASSSRLGRYEQYFGPGTRLTVT.

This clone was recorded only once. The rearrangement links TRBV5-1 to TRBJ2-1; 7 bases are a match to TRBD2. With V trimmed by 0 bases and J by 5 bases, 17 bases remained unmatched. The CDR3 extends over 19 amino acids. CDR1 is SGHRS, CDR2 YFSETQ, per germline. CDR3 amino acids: CASSLGPLAVRNLNNEQFF. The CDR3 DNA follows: TGCGCCAGCAGCTTGGGCCCTCTAGCGGTCCGAAACCTCAACAATGAGCAGTTCTTC.

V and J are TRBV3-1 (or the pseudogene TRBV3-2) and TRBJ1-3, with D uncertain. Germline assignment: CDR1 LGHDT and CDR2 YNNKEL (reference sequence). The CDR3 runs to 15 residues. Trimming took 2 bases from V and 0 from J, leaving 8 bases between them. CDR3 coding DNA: TGTGCCAGCAGCCAAACATTCAGCTCTGGAAACACCATATATTTT. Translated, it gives CASSQTFSSGNTIYF.

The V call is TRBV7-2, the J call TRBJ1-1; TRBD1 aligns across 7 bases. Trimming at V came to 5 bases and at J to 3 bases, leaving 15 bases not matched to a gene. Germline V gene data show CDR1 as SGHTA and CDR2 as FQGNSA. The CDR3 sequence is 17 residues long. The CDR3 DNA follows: TGTGCCAGCAGCCTCCGAAAAAGGGGGCGAGGGGACACTGAAGCTTTCTTT. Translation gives CASSLRKRGRGDTEAFF.

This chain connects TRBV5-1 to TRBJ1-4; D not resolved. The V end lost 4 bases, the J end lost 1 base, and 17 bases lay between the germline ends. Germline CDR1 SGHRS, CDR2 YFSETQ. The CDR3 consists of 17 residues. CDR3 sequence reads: CASSKRGLAETNEKLFF. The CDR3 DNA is TGCGCCAGCAGCAAACGAGGGTTGGCAGAAACTAATGAAAAACTGTTTTTT. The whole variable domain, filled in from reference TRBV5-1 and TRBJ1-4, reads KAGVTQTPRYLIKTRGQQVTLSCSPISGHRSVSWYQQTPGQGLQFLFEYFSETQRNKGNFPGRFSGRQFSNSRSEMNVSTLELGDSALYLCASSKRGLAETNEKLFFGSGTQLSVL.

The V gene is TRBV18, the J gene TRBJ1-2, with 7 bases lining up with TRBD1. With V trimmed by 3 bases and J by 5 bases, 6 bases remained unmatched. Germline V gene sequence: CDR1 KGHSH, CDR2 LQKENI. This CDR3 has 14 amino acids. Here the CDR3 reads CASSPTLTGYGYTF. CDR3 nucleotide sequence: TGTGCCAGCTCACCGACCTTGACAGGGTATGGCTACACCTTC. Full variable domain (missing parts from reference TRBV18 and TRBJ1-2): NAGVMQNPRHLVRRRGQEARLRCSPMKGHSHVYWYRQLPEEGLKFMVYLQKENIIDESGMPKERFSAEFPKEGPSILRIQQVVRGDSAAYFCASSPTLTGYGYTFGSGTRLTVV.

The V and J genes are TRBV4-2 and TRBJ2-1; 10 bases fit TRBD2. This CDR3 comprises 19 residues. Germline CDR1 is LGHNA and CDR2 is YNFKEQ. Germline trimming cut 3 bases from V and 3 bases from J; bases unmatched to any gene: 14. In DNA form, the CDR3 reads TGTGCCAGCAGCCAGGGGGGACTAGCGAGAGCACTTATCTACAATGAGCAGTTCTTC. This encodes CASSQGGLARALIYNEQFF.

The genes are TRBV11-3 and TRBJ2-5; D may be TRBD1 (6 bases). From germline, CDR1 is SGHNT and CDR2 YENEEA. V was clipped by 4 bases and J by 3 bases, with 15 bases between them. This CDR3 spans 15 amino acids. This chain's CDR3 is CASSYHGTTEETQYF. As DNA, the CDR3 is TGTGCCAGCAGCTACCACGGGACAACGGAAGAGACCCAGTACTTC.